The TCR beta chain under discussion was sequenced for a study of metastatic and nonmetastatic thyroid tumors. CDR3 length equals 12 residues. Germline V gene sequence: CDR1 MNHNS, CDR2 SASEGT. Trimming removed 2 bases at V and 8 bases at J, with 9 bases between. Using MiXCR, TCRdb re-called clones from the PCR reads. The sample yields 9,500 to 15,000 clones, roughly 21% seen once. Among the patients, none had received any treatment before thyroid surgery. By sample fraction, this clone is medium-sized. The sequence derives from a female donor with papillary thyroid cancer or a benign thyroid nodule (not recorded which). Some clones in this sample may be carry-over from other donors' samples. This chain uses TRBV6-1 with TRBJ1-2; D unresolved. Material: adjacent normal tissue. The CDR3 region is CASSEWSGGYTF. CDR3 DNA sequence: TGTGCCAGCAGTGAATGGAGTGGCGGCTACACCTTC.